Below, one TCR beta chain is given with its context. Its antigen remains unidentified. Repertoires were generated with immunoSEQ multiplex PCR, while TCRdb's copy carries only in-frame clones and drops some. The table records 600,000 to 750,000 clones, roughly 87% of them present only once. This sample is drawn from a study of shared clonotypes between healthy human individuals. The wider study: Each donor had three CD4 naive, three CD4 memory, two CD8 naive and one CD8 memory plate. The study, taken as a whole, reports: Naive subsets, compared against memory subsets, generally had larger estimated richness values. The authors expected sequencing depth to affect clonotype sharing among donors.

In CD8 memory, CD45RO+ cells were put together with CCR7-negative CD45RA+ TemRA cells. This CDR3 spans 13 amino acids. V was shortened by 3 bases and J by 3 bases, with 9 bases between the two germline ends. Germline V gene lookup returns CDR1 GTSNPN and CDR2 SVGIG (reference sequence). The clonotype originates from a man in his late teens or twenties in good health. Some clones in this sample may be carry-over from other donors' samples. The specimen was memory CD8+ T cells from PBMCs. Specified subset: CD45RO+ cells pooled with CCR7-negative TemRA cells. The J gene is TRBJ1-3, the V gene TRBV30; D is uncertain. The CDR3 nucleotides read TGTGCCTGGAGCTACGGGCTTGGAAACACCATATATTTT. The encoded protein is CAWSYGLGNTIYF.